The rows below give T cell receptor beta chains drawn from one sample of a study of CD8 T cells in acute hepatitis C reinfection. Assay used: immunoSEQ multiplex PCR; TCRdb lists only in-frame clones, some missing. Of over 35,000 clones detected, about 83% appear once; the ten largest clones hold more than 0.4%. The sample consisted of naive CD8+ T cells from PBMCs. Every receptor here comes from a man aged 30 to 45 with chronic hepatitis C. Both conserved end residues are part of each CDR3. Fields, in order: clone size, V gene, D gene, J gene, CDR3 DNA, CDR3 protein. D genes are given only for firm matches. Only some rows state a clone size, as once, few, many or a class for expanded clones.

.	TRBV7-9	.	TRBJ2-1	TGTGCCAGCAGCTTAGCGGGAGGCGGCAATGAGCAGTTCTTC	CASSLAGGGNEQFF
.	TRBV11-2	.	TRBJ2-1	TGTGCCAGCAGCCCCTTTGAGGTAGCCGTTTACAATGAGCAGTTCTTC	CASSPFEVAVYNEQFF
.	TRBV10-1	.	TRBJ1-3	TGCGCCAGCAGTCCGGGTCAGGGCTACTCTGGAAACACCATATATTTT	CASSPGQGYSGNTIYF
.	TRBV30	TRBD1	TRBJ2-5	TGTGCCTGGAGTGTTACAGGGGCTCTCCAAGAGACCCAGTACTTC	CAWSVTGALQETQYF
.	TRBV27	.	TRBJ2-2	TGTGCCAGCAGTTTGATTCGGACCGGGGAGCTGTTTTTT	CASSLIRTGELFF
.	TRBV27	TRBD2	TRBJ2-1	TGTGCCAGCAGTCCCTGGGCGGGAGGGTTTAATGAGCAGTTCTTC	CASSPWAGGFNEQFF
.	TRBV27	.	TRBJ2-7	TGTGCCAGCAGTTTAGGAGGGACAGCCGAGCAGTACTTC	CASSLGGTAEQYF
once	TRBV27	TRBD2	TRBJ2-7	TGTGCCAGCAGTTTATCGTTGGGGGGGTACGAGCAGTACTTC	CASSLSLGGYEQYF
.	TRBV7-8	.	TRBJ2-1	TGTGCCAGCAGCTTACACGGGAATGAGCAGTTCTTC	CASSLHGNEQFF
.	TRBV28	.	TRBJ2-2	TGTGCCAGCAGCCAGGCGAGCACCGGGGAGCTGTTTTTT	CASSQASTGELFF
.	TRBV12-5	.	TRBJ1-4	TGTGCTAGTGGAATGGGCTGGGGTGAAAAACTGTTTTTT	CASGMGWGEKLFF
.	TRBV10-3	TRBD2	TRBJ2-5	TGTGCCATCAGTGAGGGGGGGACTAGCGGGGAGACCCAGTACTTC	CAISEGGTSGETQYF
.	TRBV6-5	TRBD1	TRBJ1-1	TGTGCCAGCAGTTACTCGACAGGGGGCTATGAAGCTTTCTTT	CASSYSTGGYEAFF
.	TRBV6-5	.	TRBJ2-7	TGTGCCAGCAGTTCGAGCCACAGAGCCTACGAGCAGTACTTC	CASSSSHRAYEQYF
once	TRBV6-5	.	TRBJ1-5	TGTGCCAGCAGCCCCTGGCCCGGTGCGTGGCCCCAGCATTTT	CASSPWPGAWPQHF
.	TRBV9	.	TRBJ1-5	TGTGCCAGCAGCGCCGGGACGGGGGATCAGCCCCAGCATTTT	CASSAGTGDQPQHF
.	TRBV27	.	TRBJ2-1	TGTGCCAGCAGTTTATCCGGTTCTAACTCCTACAATGAGCAGTTCTTC	CASSLSGSNSYNEQFF
.	TRBV30	.	TRBJ2-3	TGTGCCTGGAGTGACGGACAAGGAGTCCCTGAAACAGATACGCAGTATTTT	CAWSDGQGVPETDTQYF
.	TRBV11-3	.	TRBJ1-1	TGTGCCAGCAGCGCAGGACAGAACACTGAAGCTTTCTTT	CASSAGQNTEAFF
.	TRBV29-1	.	TRBJ1-2	TGCAGCGTTGAAGATAATCGGTCGGGCTACACCTTC	CSVEDNRSGYTF
.	TRBV27	.	TRBJ1-5	TGTGCCAGCAGTTTATCGGGGACGGGCAATCAGCCCCAGCATTTT	CASSLSGTGNQPQHF
.	TRBV29-1	.	TRBJ1-2	TGCAGCGTTGTATCGGGACCATATGGCTACACCTTC	CSVVSGPYGYTF
.	TRBV5-1	.	TRBJ1-1	TGCGCCAGCAGCTTTTCAGCGAACACTGAAGCTTTCTTT	CASSFSANTEAFF
.	TRBV27	.	TRBJ1-1	TGTGCCAGCAGTTCCCTTCTCTGGACTGAAGCTTTCTTT	CASSSLLWTEAFF
.	TRBV19	.	TRBJ1-1	TGTGCCAGTAGTATGAGTACAGCATCTGAAGCTTTCTTT	CASSMSTASEAFF
few	TRBV19	.	TRBJ1-1	TGTGCCAGCGGACATCCCTTCGAAGCTTTCTTT	CASGHPFEAFF
.	TRBV30	.	TRBJ2-1	TGTGCCTGGAGAGGTGTCTCGGGAGAGCAGTTCTTC	CAWRGVSGEQFF
.	TRBV7-9	TRBD1	TRBJ2-4	TGTGCCAGCAGCCCCCTTACAGGGGGCCTGTCCAAAAACATTCAGTACTTC	CASSPLTGGLSKNIQYF
.	TRBV7-9	.	TRBJ2-7	TGTGCCAGCAGCACTTTGGGGGGGCAGAACGAGCAGTACTTC	CASSTLGGQNEQYF
.	TRBV5-4	.	TRBJ2-2	TGTGCCAGCAGCTTAGGCAGGGAGGCCGGGGAGCTGTTTTTT	CASSLGREAGELFF
once	TRBV7-3	.	TRBJ2-1	TGTGCCAGTTTACCGGGACGTCACAATGAGCAGTTCTTC	CASLPGRHNEQFF
.	TRBV9	.	TRBJ1-2	TGTGCCAGCAGCTACCGAGGGAGCCCTGGGGTTAACTATGGCTACACCTTC	CASSYRGSPGVNYGYTF
.	TRBV5-1	TRBD2	TRBJ2-1	TGCGCCAGCAGCTCGGGACTAGCGTTCTCCTACAATGAGCAGTTCTTC	CASSSGLAFSYNEQFF
.	TRBV6-6	.	TRBJ1-4	TGTGCCAGCAGTCACCCCCTAGATGAAAAACTGTTTTTT	CASSHPLDEKLFF
few	TRBV7-8	.	TRBJ2-7	TGTGCCAGCAGCTCAGATCAGGCAGACTACGAGCAGTACTTC	CASSSDQADYEQYF
.	TRBV4-3	.	TRBJ1-1	TGCGCCAGCAGCCAAGAACTCACGTTGGGGACGAGGACTGAAGCTTTCTTT	CASSQELTLGTRTEAFF
.	TRBV27	.	TRBJ1-1	TGTGCCAGCCGACGGTTGAACACTGAAGCTTTCTTT	CASRRLNTEAFF
.	TRBV2	.	TRBJ1-1	TGTGCCAGCAGTGACTTAGTGAACACTGAAGCTTTCTTT	CASSDLVNTEAFF
.	TRBV7-9	.	TRBJ1-2	TGTGCCAGCAGCTTGGACGGGAACTATGGCTACACCTTC	CASSLDGNYGYTF
.	TRBV11-2	TRBD1	TRBJ2-7	TGTGCCAGCAGCTTAGGGGACAGCGTTGAAGAGGGGGAGCAGTACTTC	CASSLGDSVEEGEQYF
.	TRBV5-6	TRBD1	TRBJ1-1	TGTGCCAGCAGCTTGGAGTGGACAGGGAACACTGAAGCTTTCTTT	CASSLEWTGNTEAFF
.	TRBV2	.	TRBJ2-7	TGTGCCAGTTACTACGACGAGGGCGGCGAGCAGTACTTC	CASYYDEGGEQYF
.	TRBV25-1	.	TRBJ2-7	TGTGCCAGCAGTGAACACCGCAGCATCCCCTACGAGCAGTACTTC	CASSEHRSIPYEQYF
.	TRBV4-1	.	TRBJ1-2	TGCACCAGCAGCCAAGTTTCGGGTGCTGGCTACACCTTC	CTSSQVSGAGYTF
once	TRBV2	.	TRBJ2-3	TGTGCCAGCAGTCCATCTTCTCTGGACACAGATACGCAGTATTTT	CASSPSSLDTDTQYF
.	TRBV7-3	.	TRBJ2-1	TGTGCCAGCAGCAGCGGACAGATTAGCTCCTACAATGAGCAGTTCTTC	CASSSGQISSYNEQFF
.	TRBV7-2	.	TRBJ1-6	TGTGCCAGCACCGCATTAGGGCAGGGCGCCTCACCCCTCCACTTT	CASTALGQGASPLHF
.	TRBV7-9	TRBD2	TRBJ2-1	TGTGCCAGCAGCCCCAAGCGGGAGGGCCCCTACAATGAGCAGTTCTTC	CASSPKREGPYNEQFF
.	TRBV7-9	.	TRBJ1-2	TGTGCCAGCAGCTTAGTGGGCCAGGGCTACTATGGCTACACCTTC	CASSLVGQGYYGYTF
.	TRBV7-3	.	TRBJ1-5	TGTGCCAGCAGCTTAAACGGGGGGCAGCCCCAGCATTTT	CASSLNGGQPQHF
few	TRBV2	.	TRBJ1-2	TGTGCCAGCCGCCCCCAGGGCTCCCCCGACTATGGCTACACCTTC	CASRPQGSPDYGYTF
once	TRBV27	TRBD1	TRBJ1-2	TGTGCCAGCAGTTTATCGGGACAGGGTGCTGGCTACACCTTC	CASSLSGQGAGYTF
.	TRBV2	.	TRBJ1-4	TGTGCCAGCTCAGAAGTCCATCGAGGTGAAAAACTGTTTTTT	CASSEVHRGEKLFF
few	TRBV6-4	TRBD2	TRBJ2-2	TGTGCCAGCAGTGAAACTAGCGGGAGGGCCACCACCGGGGAGCTGTTTTTT	CASSETSGRATTGELFF
.	TRBV19	.	TRBJ2-1	TGTGCCAGTAGTATGGGGAACTTATACAATGAGCAGTTCTTC	CASSMGNLYNEQFF
.	TRBV7-9	.	TRBJ2-1	TGTGCCAGCAACCCTGTGAGGGCTAGCGTATACAATGAGCAGTTCTTC	CASNPVRASVYNEQFF